This T cell receptor beta chain was identified in a study of T cell responses to AZD1222 COVID-19 vaccine. Whole-study results and caveats: Of spike-specific TCRs, nearly half reportedly target regions left unmutated in variants.

This CDR3 comprises 14 residues. From germline, CDR1 is MRHNA and CDR2 SNTAGT. V was trimmed by 4 bases and J by 14 bases, leaving 23 bases between them. Combined were second doses at about 4 or about 12 weeks. Using immunoSEQ multiplex PCR, the repertoire was profiled, and TCRdb retains in-frame clones only, with some absent. The data show around 130,000 clones, with about nine tenths seen just once and around 9.5% held by the top ten. A word on this clone: What it binds is not known.

This specimen was peripheral blood, taken 28 days after the second AZD1222 dose. The J gene is TRBJ1-2, the V gene TRBV6-4; TRBD1 is a possible D gene (5 bases). The TCR was taken from an adult who received the AZD1222 COVID-19 vaccine. The CDR3 DNA reads TGTGCCAGCAGTGCCTCAGACAGTAACCCGGCTTTTACCTTC. Its protein product is CASSASDSNPAFTF.